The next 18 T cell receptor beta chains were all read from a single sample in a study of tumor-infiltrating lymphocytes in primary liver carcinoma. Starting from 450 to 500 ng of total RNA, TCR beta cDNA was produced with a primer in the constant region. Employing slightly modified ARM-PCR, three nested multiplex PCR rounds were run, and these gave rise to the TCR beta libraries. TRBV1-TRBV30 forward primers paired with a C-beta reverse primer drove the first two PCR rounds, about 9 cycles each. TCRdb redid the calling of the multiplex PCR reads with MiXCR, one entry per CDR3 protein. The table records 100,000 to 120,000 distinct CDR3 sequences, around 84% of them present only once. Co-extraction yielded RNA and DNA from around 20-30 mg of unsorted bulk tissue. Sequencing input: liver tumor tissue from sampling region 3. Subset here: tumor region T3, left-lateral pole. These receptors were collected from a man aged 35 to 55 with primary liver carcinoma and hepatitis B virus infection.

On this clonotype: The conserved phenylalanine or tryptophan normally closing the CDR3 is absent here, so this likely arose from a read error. The CDR3 is CASSLGGTNNQPQHL. CDR3 DNA: TGCGCCAGCAGCTTGGGGGGGACTAACAATCAGCCCCAGCATTTA. V gene TRBV5-1 combines with J gene TRBJ1-5, with D possibly matching TRBD1 (5 bases). Per the germline V gene, CDR1 is SGHRS and CDR2 is YFSETQ. Deletions cut 0 bases from V and 3 bases from J, with 10 bases between. The CDR3 is 15 residues long.

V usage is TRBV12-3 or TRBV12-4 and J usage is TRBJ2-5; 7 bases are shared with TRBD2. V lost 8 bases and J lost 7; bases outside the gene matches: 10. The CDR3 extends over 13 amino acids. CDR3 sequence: CASRPNSGVTQYF. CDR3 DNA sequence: TGTGCCAGCCGTCCGAACAGCGGGGTGACCCAGTACTTC.

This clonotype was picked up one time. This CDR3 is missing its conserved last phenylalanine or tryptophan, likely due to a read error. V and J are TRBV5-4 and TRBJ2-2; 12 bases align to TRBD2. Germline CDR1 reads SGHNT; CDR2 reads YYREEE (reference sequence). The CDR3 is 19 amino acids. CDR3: CVRSDPGLAGFANTGELFS. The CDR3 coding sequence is TGTGTCCGCAGTGATCCGGGACTAGCGGGTTTCGCGAACACCGGGGAGCTGTTTTCT.

The CDR3 loop is CSAADGVDLNTGELFF. The CDR3 DNA is TGCAGCGCCGCCGACGGAGTGGACTTGAACACCGGGGAGCTGTTTTTT. The chain has TRBV29-1 and TRBJ2-2; TRBD2 might be the D (5 bases). The CDR3 runs to 16 residues. Between the trimmed V and J ends, which lost 7 bases and 1 base, there was a span of 19 bases. CDR1 SQVTM and CDR2 ANQGSEA come from the germline V gene.

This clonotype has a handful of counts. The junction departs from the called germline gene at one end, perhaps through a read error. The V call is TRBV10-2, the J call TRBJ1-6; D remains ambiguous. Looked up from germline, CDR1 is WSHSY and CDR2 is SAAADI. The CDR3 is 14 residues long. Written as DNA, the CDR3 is TGCACCAGCAGTGAGTCCACGGTTAATTCACCTCTCCACTTT. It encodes CTSSESTVNSPLHF.

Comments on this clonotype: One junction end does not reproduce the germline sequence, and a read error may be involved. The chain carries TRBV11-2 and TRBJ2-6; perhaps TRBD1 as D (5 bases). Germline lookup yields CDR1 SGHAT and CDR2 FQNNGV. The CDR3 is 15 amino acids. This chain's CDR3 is CVTLRPRSGANVLIF. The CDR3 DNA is TGTGTCACCCTGCGGCCGCGCTCTGGGGCCAACGTCCTGATTTTC.

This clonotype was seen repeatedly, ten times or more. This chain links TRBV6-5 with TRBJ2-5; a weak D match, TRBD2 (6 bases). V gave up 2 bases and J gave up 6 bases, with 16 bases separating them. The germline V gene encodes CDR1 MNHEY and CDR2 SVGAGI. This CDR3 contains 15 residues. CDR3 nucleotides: TGTGCCAGCAGTTACATTGGAGGGGATAGTAAGACCCAGTACTTC. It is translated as CASSYIGGDSKTQYF.

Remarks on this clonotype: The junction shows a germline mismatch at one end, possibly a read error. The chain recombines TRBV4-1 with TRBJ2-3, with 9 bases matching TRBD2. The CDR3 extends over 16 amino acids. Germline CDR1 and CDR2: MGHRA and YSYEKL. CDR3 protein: CVSSQDPGSGSNTHYF. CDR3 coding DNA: TGCGTCAGCAGTCAAGATCCGGGTAGCGGGAGTAATACGCATTATTTT.

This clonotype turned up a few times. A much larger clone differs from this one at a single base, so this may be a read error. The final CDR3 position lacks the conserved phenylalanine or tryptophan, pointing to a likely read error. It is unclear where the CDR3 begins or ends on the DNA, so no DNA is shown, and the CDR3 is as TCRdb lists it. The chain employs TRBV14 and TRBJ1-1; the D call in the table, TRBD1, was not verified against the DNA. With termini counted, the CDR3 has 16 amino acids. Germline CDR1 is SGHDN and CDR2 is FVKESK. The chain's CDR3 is CASSRGQERMNTEALS.

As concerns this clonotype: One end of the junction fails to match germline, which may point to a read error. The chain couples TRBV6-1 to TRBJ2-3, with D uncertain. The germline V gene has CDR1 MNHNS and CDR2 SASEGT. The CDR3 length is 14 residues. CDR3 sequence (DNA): TGTGCCAGCAGTGAAGGAGTAGTGCCAGATACGCAGTACTTT. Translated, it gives CASSEGVVPDTQYF.

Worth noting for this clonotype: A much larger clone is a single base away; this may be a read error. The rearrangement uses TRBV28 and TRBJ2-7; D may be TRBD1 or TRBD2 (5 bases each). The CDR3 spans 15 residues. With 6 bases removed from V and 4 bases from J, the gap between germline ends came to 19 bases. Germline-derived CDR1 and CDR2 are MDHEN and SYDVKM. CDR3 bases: TGTGCCAGCAGGCCGGGTAGAGGGGTGCAGTACGAGCAGTACTTC. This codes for CASRPGRGVQYEQYF.

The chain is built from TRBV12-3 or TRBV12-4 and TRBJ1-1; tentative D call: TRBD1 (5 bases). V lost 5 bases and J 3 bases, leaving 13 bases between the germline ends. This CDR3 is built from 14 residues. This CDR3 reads CASSPLRADTEAFF. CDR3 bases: TGTGCCAGCAGTCCCCTCAGGGCAGACACTGAAGCTTTCTTT.

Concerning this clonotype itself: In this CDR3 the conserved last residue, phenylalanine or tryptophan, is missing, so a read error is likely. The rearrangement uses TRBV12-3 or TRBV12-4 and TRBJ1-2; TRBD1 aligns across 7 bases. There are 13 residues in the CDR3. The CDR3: CATSPGQTYGYTL. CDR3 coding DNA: TGCGCCACCAGCCCGGGACAGACCTATGGCTACACCTTA.

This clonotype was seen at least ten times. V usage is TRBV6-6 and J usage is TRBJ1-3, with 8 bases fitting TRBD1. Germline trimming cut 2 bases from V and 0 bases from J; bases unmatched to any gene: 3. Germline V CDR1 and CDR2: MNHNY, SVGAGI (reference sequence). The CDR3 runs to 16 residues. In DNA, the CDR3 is TGTGCCAGCAGTTACCCCGGGACAGGCTCTGGAAACACCATATATTTT. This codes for CASSYPGTGSGNTIYF.

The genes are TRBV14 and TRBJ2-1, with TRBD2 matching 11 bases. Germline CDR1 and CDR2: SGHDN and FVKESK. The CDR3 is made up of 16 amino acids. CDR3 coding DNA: TGTACCAACAGTGCCGTAGCGGGAGGGGTAAACAATGAGCAGTTCTTC. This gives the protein CTNSAVAGGVNNEQFF. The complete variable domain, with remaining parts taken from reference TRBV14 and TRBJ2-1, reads EAGVTQFPSHSVIEKGQTVTLRCDPISGHDNLYWYRRVMGKEIKFLLHFVKESKQDESGMPNNRFLAERTGGTYSTLKVQPAELEDSGVYFCTNSAVAGGVNNEQFFGPGTRLTVL.

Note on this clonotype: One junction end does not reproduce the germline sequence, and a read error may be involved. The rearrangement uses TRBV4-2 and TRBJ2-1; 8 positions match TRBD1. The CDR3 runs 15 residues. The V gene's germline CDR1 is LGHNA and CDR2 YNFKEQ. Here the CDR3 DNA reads TGTGCCAGAAGCCAAGATTTCGGACAGGGAATCGAGCAGTTCTTC. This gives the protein CARSQDFGQGIEQFF.

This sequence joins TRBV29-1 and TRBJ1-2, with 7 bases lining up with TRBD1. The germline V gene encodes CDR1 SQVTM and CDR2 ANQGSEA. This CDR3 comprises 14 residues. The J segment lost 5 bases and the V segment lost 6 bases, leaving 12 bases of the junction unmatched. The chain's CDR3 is CSVLPDRDMYGYTF. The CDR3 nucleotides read TGCAGCGTCCTTCCTGACAGGGACATGTATGGCTACACCTTC.

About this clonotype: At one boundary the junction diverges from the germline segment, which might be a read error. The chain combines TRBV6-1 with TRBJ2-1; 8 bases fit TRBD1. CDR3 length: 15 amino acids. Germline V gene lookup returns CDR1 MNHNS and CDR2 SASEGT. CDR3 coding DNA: TGTTCCAGCAACCCCCAGGGGGCTGAAGGAAACGAACAGTTCTTC. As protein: CSSNPQGAEGNEQFF.